This T cell receptor (beta chain) was captured by sequencing in a study of blood T cell repertoires in COVID-19. Study in general: T cells, B-cell-depleted T cells, or PBMCs provided the cDNA or gDNA that served as material.

The assay was immunoSEQ multiplex PCR, and TCRdb's table has in-frame clones only and misses some. The profile shows approximately 300,000 clones, 88% of them singletons. CDR3 length: 12 residues. Trimming shortened V by 6 bases and J by 7 bases, and 12 bases separated the two germline ends. Looked up from germline, CDR1 is MNHEY and CDR2 is SVGAGI. Seattle-derived patients entered the study during active infection and were followed longitudinally. The receptor was derived from a woman aged 25 to 39 with COVID-19, enrolled during active disease. The sequencing input was peripheral blood. The J gene is TRBJ1-1, the V gene TRBV6-5, with D possibly being TRBD1 (5 bases). The CDR3 coding sequence is TGTGCCAGCAGCGATGCGGACAATGAAGCTTTCTTT. Protein sequence: CASSDADNEAFF.